This record concerns one T cell receptor beta chain sequence. Its antigen remains unknown. Measured with immunoSEQ multiplex PCR; TCRdb has only the in-frame clones, and not every one. Of roughly 250,000 clones in the sample, 93% are singletons; the top ten hold roughly 0.6%. This CDR3 comprises 15 residues. V dropped 7 bases and J dropped 4 bases, with 20 bases sitting between them. Germline V gives CDR1 LNHDA, CDR2 SQIVND (reference sequence). The sample belongs to a study of T cell responses to AZD1222 COVID-19 vaccine. Overall study: Whether given at about 4 or about 12 weeks, second doses were pooled. Study-wide points: Donors were largely white British and mainly female; clonal diversity was possibly underestimated. Spike-specific TCR breadth and depth grew following two AZD1222 doses. Of spike-specific TCRs, nearly half reportedly target regions left unmutated in variants.

This material consisted of peripheral blood, taken on day 0 of AZD1222 vaccination. The V gene is TRBV19, the J gene TRBJ2-7, with D perhaps TRBD1 (6 bases). The sequence derives from an adult in good health. The CDR3 DNA reads as TGTGCCAGTAACCTTGGAAGGGCAGGGGATTACGAGCAGTACTTC. Its translation: CASNLGRAGDYEQYF.